This is a list of T cell receptor beta chains from one sample in a study of follicular helper T cells after annual influenza vaccination. Sequenced by immunoSEQ multiplex PCR; TCRdb stores in-frame clones only, minus some. Found here are about 27,000 clones, roughly 80% of them singletons; the top ten hold 1.2%. This material consisted of CXCR5+ CD38- circulating T follicular helper cells from blood, taken on the day of influenza vaccination. These receptors all stem from an adult who received the influenza vaccine. The CDR3 runs from the conserved cysteine through the conserved F or W. D genes are given only for firm matches. A clone size is listed for some rows: how often the clone was seen (once, few, many), or a class if it is expanded.

TRBV18,once,TRBD2,TRBJ2-3,TGTGCCAGCTCACTCCTGGGACTAGCGGGGGCAGACGGCGCAGATACGCAGTATTTT,CASSLLGLAGADGADTQYF
TRBV4-1,-,TRBD2,TRBJ2-1,TGCGCCAGCAGCCAGGGATCTGGACTAGCGGGAATCAATGAGCAGTTCTTC,CASSQGSGLAGINEQFF
TRBV2,few,TRBD2,TRBJ2-5,TGTGCCAGCAGTATAGGACTAGCGACAAAGACCCAGTACTTC,CASSIGLATKTQYF
TRBV27,-,TRBD1,TRBJ2-7,TGTGCCAGCAGTGCCGGACAGGTGGGGGTGGGAGAGCAGTACTTC,CASSAGQVGVGEQYF
TRBV5-4,-,TRBD2,TRBJ2-3,TGTGCCAGCAGTCCCTTAGCGGGAAGCACAGATACGCAGTATTTT,CASSPLAGSTDTQYF
TRBV27,-,TRBD1,TRBJ2-7,TGTGCCAGCACCCTAAGGCAGGGGGCGGTCTACGAGCAGTACTTC,CASTLRQGAVYEQYF
TRBV29-1,-,-,TRBJ1-1,TGCAGCGTTGATGGGGGGATCACTGAAGCTTTCTTT,CSVDGGITEAFF
TRBV29-1,-,TRBD1,TRBJ1-5,TGCAGCGTTCCGGGACAGGGCATTCAGCCCCAGCATTTT,CSVPGQGIQPQHF
TRBV6-6,-,TRBD2,TRBJ2-1,TGTGCCAGCATCAGGACTAGCGGGAGTTTGGGCAATGAGCAGTTCTTC,CASIRTSGSLGNEQFF
TRBV6-1,-,TRBD1,TRBJ1-5,TGTGCCAGCACCCCGGGACAGACCAATCAGCCCCAGCATTTT,CASTPGQTNQPQHF
TRBV11-2,-,TRBD1,TRBJ2-1,TGTGCCAGCAGCTCTAGACAGGGAACCTACAATGAGCAGTTCTTC,CASSSRQGTYNEQFF
TRBV5-1,-,-,TRBJ2-2,TGCGCCAGCAGCTTGCGAGAAAAGAACACCGGGGAGCTGTTTTTT,CASSLREKNTGELFF
TRBV4-1,-,TRBD1,TRBJ1-2,TGCGCCAGCAGCCTAGACAGGGGAAGCGGCTACACCTTC,CASSLDRGSGYTF